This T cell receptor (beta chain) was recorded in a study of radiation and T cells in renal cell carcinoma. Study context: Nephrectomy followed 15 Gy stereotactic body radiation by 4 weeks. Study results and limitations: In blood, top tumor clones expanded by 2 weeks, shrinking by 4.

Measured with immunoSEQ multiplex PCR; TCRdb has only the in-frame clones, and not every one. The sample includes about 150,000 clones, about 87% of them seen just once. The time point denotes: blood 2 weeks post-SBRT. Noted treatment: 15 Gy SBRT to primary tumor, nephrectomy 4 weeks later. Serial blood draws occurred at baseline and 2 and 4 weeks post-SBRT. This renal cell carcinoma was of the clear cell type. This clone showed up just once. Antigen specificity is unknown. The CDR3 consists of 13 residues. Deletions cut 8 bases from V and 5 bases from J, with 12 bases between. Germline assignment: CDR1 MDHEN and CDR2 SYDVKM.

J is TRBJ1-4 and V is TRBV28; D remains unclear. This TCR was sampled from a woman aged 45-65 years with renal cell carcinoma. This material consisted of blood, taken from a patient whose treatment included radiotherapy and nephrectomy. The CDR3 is CASGRDRNEKLFF. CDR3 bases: TGTGCCAGCGGGAGAGATAGAAATGAAAAACTGTTTTTT.